Listed below are T cell receptor beta chains from one sample, sequenced in a study of cytomegalovirus exposure and HLA in healthy donors. This table comes from immunoSEQ multiplex PCR, and its TCRdb copy is limited to in-frame clones, with some not included. This sample carries under 150,000 clones, roughly four fifths of them seen once, and the ten largest clones take under 3%. What was sequenced was PBMCs. The receptor set was obtained from a boy between 2 and 10 years old in good health and CMV-seronegative. The CDR3 runs from the conserved cysteine through the conserved F or W. Fields, in order: CDR3 DNA, CDR3 protein, J gene, V gene, D gene, CDR3 length. The D gene is left open where the match is weak.

TGCAGCGTGGGAGGGGGGGAACCGGATACGCAGTATTTT CSVGGGEPDTQYF TRBJ2-3 TRBV29-1 - 13
TGTGCCAGTAGTATGGACCCGTTGGGGGGGAATTCACCCCTCCACTTT CASSMDPLGGNSPLHF TRBJ1-6 TRBV19 - 16
TGTGCCAGCAGCTTAGTTACAGCGGCTATCTACAATGAGCAGTTCTTC CASSLVTAAIYNEQFF TRBJ2-1 TRBV7-9 - 16
TGTGCCAGCAGTGATCAGGGACAAGAGACCCAGTACTTC CASSDQGQETQYF TRBJ2-5 TRBV2 - 13
TGTTCCAGCACCGTGATGGGGGCGACTGAAGCTTTCTTT CSSTVMGATEAFF TRBJ1-1 TRBV7-9 - 13
TGTGCCTCCCCGGGACAGAACTTTTATGGCTACACCTTC CASPGQNFYGYTF TRBJ1-2 TRBV30 TRBD1 13
TGTGCCAGCAGTTGGTTGGGGGGTAACTATGGCTACACCTTC CASSWLGGNYGYTF TRBJ1-2 TRBV27 - 14
TGTGCCAGCAGTCCCCGACAGGGGATCTCCTACGAGCAGTACTTC CASSPRQGISYEQYF TRBJ2-7 TRBV5-4 TRBD1 15
TGTGCCACCAGCAGCCCACTCCAGGGGAATTTAAAAAACATTCAGTACTTC CATSSPLQGNLKNIQYF TRBJ2-4 TRBV15 - 17
TGTGCCAGCAGGGATGACAGGGGCACTGAAGCTTTCTTT CASRDDRGTEAFF TRBJ1-1 TRBV6-5 TRBD1 13
TGTGCCAGCAGCTCCGCGGGTAGCACAGATACGCAGTATTTT CASSSAGSTDTQYF TRBJ2-3 TRBV7-9 - 14
TGTGCCAGCAGCCGGACAGGGGGGAACACTGAAGCTTTCTTT CASSRTGGNTEAFF TRBJ1-1 TRBV13 TRBD1 14
TGCAGCGCTGAGCAGGGAGGGAACACTGAAGCTTTCTTT CSAEQGGNTEAFF TRBJ1-1 TRBV29-1 - 13
TGTGCCAGCAGCAAAGCTGGGACAGGAAGCTCTGGAAACACCATATATTTT CASSKAGTGSSGNTIYF TRBJ1-3 TRBV21-1 - 17
TGTGCCAGCAGCCCCTCGTGGGGACAGAAAACTTACAATGAGCAGTTCTTC CASSPSWGQKTYNEQFF TRBJ2-1 TRBV7-9 TRBD1 17
TGTGCCAGCAGCTTCCTAGGTCCGGGCTACACCTTC CASSFLGPGYTF TRBJ1-2 TRBV12-1 - 12
TGTGCCAGCAGCACCCGACAGGTTTATGACAATGAGCAGTTCTTC CASSTRQVYDNEQFF TRBJ2-1 TRBV21-1 - 15
TGTGCCAGCAGCTTAGGAGTAAATAGGGGGCCTCAGCCCCAGCATTTT CASSLGVNRGPQPQHF TRBJ1-5 TRBV7-9 TRBD1 16